This T cell receptor beta chain was captured in a study of cytomegalovirus exposure and HLA in healthy donors. The PCR contained 60 Vbeta and 13 Jbeta primers. Assay used: immunoSEQ multiplex PCR; TCRdb lists only in-frame clones, some missing. The sample has more than 150,000 clones; over 65% are singletons. General study findings and limits: Immune exposure was documented only through CMV serostatus. Earlier analysis looked at TCR beta V segments, and most were productive about 87% or about 30% of the time. Analysis was performed later, and it showed HLA-associated TCR beta chains to be more clonally expanded than equally common others.

Each donor's status was that of a healthy bone marrow donor. This CDR3 spans 18 amino acids. J was trimmed by 2 bases and V by 1 base; bases with no gene match: 12. Germline CDR1 is SGHNT and CDR2 is YENEEA. For this clone: The antigen is unknown.

The chain recombines TRBV11-3 with TRBJ2-3, with TRBD1 matching 7 bases. The clonotype originates from a woman aged 45-65 years in good health and CMV-seropositive. The sequencing sample was made of PBMCs. The CDR3 bases are TGTGCCAGCAGCTTAGGACTTATCTCGGGACAGAACACAGATACGCAGTATTTT. Amino acids: CASSLGLISGQNTDTQYF.